The entry below gives a single T cell receptor beta chain sequence along with its context. Its antigen is not identified. The source of the sample is a study of T cells expressing NK-cell markers. About the research overall: Most of the eight sequenced donors were classified as HCMV-seropositive, and one was classified as seronegative. Study findings and constraints: CD8+ T cells in more than five donors included dominant NKG2C+ clonotypes at 1.0-7.0%.

TCRdb reanalyzed the 5' RACE reads, giving one entry per CDR3 protein sequence and no DNA. This sample's clone table lists over 250,000 distinct CDR3 sequences. The CDR3 contains 15 residues. Germline CDR1 reads LGHDT; CDR2 reads YNNKEL (reference sequence). This receptor was obtained from a woman aged 18-70 years in good health. The gene calls are TRBV3-1 and TRBJ2-5; TCRdb proposes TRBD2, but this gene call is untestable without DNA. Sequences were obtained from blood T cells: a sorted CD56 or NKG2C T cell subset, CD4+ or CD8+ T cells, or bulk PBMC T cells (not recorded which). Here the CDR3 reads CASSLPGLSQETQYF.